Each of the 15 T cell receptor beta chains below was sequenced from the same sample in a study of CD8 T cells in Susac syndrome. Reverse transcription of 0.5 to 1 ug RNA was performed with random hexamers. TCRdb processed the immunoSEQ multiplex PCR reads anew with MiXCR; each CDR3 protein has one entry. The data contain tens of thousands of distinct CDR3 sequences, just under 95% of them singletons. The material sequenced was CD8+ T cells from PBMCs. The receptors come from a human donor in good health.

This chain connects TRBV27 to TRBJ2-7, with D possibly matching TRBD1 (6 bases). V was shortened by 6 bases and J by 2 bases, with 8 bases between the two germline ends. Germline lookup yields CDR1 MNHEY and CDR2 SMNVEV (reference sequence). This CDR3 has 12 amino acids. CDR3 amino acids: CASRTGTYEQYF. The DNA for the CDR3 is TGTGCCAGCAGAACAGGGACCTACGAGCAGTACTTC.

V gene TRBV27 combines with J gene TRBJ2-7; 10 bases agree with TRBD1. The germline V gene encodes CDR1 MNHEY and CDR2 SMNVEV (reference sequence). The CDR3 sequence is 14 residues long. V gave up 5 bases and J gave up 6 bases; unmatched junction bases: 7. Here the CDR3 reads CASSPGQGVGEQYF. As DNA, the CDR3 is TGTGCCAGCAGTCCTGGACAGGGGGTAGGCGAGCAGTACTTC.

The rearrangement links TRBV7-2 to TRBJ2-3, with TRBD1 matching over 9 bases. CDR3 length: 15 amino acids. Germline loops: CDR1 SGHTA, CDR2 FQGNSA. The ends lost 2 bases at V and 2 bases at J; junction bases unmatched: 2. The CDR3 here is CASSLRTGVTDTQYF. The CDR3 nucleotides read TGTGCCAGCAGCTTAAGGACAGGGGTCACAGATACGCAGTATTTT.

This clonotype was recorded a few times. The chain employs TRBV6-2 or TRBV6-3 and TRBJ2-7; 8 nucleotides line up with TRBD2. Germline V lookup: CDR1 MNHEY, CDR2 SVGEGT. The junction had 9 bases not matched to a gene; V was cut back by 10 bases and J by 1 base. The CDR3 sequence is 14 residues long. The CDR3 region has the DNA TGTGCCACCAGCAGAGCGGGGGAATCCTACGAGCAGTACTTC. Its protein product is CATSRAGESYEQYF.

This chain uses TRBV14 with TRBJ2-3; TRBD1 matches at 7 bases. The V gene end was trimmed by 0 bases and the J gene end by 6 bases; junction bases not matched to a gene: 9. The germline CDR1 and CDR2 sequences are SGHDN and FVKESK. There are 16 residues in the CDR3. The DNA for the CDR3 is TGTGCCAGCAGCCAAGATGAGGGACAGACCACCGATACGCAGTATTTT. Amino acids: CASSQDEGQTTDTQYF.

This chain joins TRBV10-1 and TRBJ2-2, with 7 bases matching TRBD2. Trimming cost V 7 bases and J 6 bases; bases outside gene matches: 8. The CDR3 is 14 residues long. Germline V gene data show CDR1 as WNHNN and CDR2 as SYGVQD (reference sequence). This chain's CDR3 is CASTKEAGAGELFF. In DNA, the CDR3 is TGCGCCAGCACAAAGGAGGCGGGGGCCGGGGAGCTGTTTTTT.

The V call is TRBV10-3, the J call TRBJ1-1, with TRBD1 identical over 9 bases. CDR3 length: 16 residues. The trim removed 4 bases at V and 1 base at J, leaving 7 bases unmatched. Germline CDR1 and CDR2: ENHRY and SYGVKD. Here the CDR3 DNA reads TGTGCCATCAGTGGGGACAGGGCCAAACCGAACACTGAAGCTTTCTTT. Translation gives CAISGDRAKPNTEAFF.

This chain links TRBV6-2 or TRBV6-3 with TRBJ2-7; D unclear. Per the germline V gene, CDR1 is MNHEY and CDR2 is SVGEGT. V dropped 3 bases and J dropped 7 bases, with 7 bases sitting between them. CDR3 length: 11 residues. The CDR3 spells CASSYYPEQYF. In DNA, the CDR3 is TGTGCCAGCAGTTATTATCCGGAGCAGTACTTC.

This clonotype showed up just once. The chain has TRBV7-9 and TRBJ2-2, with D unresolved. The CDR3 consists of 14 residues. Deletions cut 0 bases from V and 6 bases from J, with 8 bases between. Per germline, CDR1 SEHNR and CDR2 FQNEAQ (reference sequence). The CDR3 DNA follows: TGTGCCAGCAGCTTAGCGCTCTACCCCGGGGAGCTGTTTTTT. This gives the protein CASSLALYPGELFF.

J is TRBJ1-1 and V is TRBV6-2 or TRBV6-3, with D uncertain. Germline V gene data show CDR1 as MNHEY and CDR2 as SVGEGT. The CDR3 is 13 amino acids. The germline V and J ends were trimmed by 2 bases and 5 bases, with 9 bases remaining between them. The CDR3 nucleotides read TGTGCCAGCAGTTACCTAGTCATGACTGAAGCTTTCTTT. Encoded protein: CASSYLVMTEAFF.

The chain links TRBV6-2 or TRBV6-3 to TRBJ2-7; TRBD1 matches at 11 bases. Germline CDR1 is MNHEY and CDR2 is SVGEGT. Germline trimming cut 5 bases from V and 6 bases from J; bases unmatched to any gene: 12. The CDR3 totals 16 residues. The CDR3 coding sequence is TGTGCCAGCAGTCCAAGGGAGAGGACAGGGGGCTTCGAGCAGTACTTC. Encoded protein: CASSPRERTGGFEQYF.

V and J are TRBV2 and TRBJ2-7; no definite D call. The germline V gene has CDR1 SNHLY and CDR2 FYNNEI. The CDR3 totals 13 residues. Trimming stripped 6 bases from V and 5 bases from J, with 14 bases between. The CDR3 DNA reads TGTGCCAGCAGGGGCACATTGGTCCACGAGCAGTACTTC. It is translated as CASRGTLVHEQYF.

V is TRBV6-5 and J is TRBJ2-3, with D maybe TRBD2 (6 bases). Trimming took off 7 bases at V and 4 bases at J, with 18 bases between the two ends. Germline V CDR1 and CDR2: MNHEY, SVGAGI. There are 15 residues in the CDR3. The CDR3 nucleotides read TGTGCCAGCACCCTGACAGTGGGAGGAGCAGATACGCAGTATTTT. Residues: CASTLTVGGADTQYF.

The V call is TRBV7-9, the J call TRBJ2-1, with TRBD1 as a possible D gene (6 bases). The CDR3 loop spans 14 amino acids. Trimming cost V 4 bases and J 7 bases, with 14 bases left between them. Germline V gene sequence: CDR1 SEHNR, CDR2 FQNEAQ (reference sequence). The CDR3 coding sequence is TGTGCCAGCAGCTCCCTTAGGGGGTTGAATGAGCAGTTCTTC. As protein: CASSSLRGLNEQFF.

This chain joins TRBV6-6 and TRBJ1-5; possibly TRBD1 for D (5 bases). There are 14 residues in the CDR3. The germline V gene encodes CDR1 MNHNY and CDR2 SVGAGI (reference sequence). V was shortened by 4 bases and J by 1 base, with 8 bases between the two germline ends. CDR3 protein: CASSFRDSNQPQHF. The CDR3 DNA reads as TGTGCCAGCAGTTTCCGGGACAGCAATCAGCCCCAGCATTTT.